This T cell receptor (beta chain) came from a study of tumor-infiltrating lymphocytes in oesophageal squamous cell carcinoma. TCRdb reprocessed the PCR reads with MiXCR, giving one entry per CDR3 protein. The sample contains around 20,000 distinct CDR3 sequences, approximately 40% of which appear only once. The CDR3 totals 14 residues. CDR1 and CDR2 (germline): MDHEN, SYDVKM. Sequenced: normal esophageal tissue next to the tumor. This clonotype was obtained from a male donor with esophageal squamous cell carcinoma. The chain carries TRBV28 and TRBJ2-1, with 7 bases that match TRBD1. The J call may be mistaken, given a closer DNA end match to TRBJ1-2. Here the CDR3 DNA reads TGTGCCAGCAGACCAGACAGGGTAGGCTATGGCTACACCTTC. It is translated as CASRPDRVGYGYTF.